The clone carrying this T cell receptor beta chain was observed a handful of times. The antigen is not known. Unique molecular identifiers were affixed to single, distinct cDNA molecules. TCRdb reprocessed the 5' RACE reads with MiXCR, giving one entry per CDR3 protein. Of 65,000 to 85,000 distinct CDR3 sequences detected, more than 10% appear once; the ten largest clones hold less than 1.5%. The data were taken from a study of early T cells in non-severe SARS-CoV-2 infection. Study-wide background: The input, bulk RNA from unsorted whole blood, was sequenced, and chains were unpaired. Study-level points and caveats: Anti-spike CD8 specificities were favored by VDJdb matching, whose results missed private and CD4 specificities.

From germline, CDR1 is MNHEY and CDR2 SMNVEV (reference sequence). The CDR3 extends over 15 amino acids. The V gene end was trimmed by 0 bases and the J gene end by 5 bases; junction bases not matched to a gene: 6. The TCR originated in an adult who was a healthcare worker with PCR-confirmed SARS-CoV-2 infection or an uninfected control (not recorded which). The chain is built from TRBV27 and TRBJ2-5; 7 bases agree with TRBD2. What was sequenced was whole blood. As DNA, the CDR3 is TGTGCCAGCAGTTTATCGGGAGGGGCCGGTGAGACCCAGTACTTC. Translating gives CASSLSGGAGETQYF.